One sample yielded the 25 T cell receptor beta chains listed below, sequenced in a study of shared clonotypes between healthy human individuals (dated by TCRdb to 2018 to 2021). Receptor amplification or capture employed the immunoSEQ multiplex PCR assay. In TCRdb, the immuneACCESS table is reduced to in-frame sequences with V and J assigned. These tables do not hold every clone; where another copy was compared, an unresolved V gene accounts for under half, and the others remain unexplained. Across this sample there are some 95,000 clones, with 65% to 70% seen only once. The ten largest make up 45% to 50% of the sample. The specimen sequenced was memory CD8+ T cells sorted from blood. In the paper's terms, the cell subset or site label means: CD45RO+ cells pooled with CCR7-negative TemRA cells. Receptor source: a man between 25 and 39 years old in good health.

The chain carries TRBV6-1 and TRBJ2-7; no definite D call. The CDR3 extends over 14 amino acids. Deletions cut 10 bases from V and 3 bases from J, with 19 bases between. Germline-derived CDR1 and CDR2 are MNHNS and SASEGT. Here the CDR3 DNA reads TGTGCCACCACCCGTGAGACTTCACTCTACGAGCAGTACTTC. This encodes CATTRETSLYEQYF.

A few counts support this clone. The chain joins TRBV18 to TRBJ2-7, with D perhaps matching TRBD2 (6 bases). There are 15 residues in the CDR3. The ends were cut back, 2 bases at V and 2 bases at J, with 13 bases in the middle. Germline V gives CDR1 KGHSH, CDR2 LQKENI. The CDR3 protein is CASSPSEGMTYEQYF. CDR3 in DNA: TGTGCCAGCTCACCATCGGAGGGGATGACCTACGAGCAGTACTTC.

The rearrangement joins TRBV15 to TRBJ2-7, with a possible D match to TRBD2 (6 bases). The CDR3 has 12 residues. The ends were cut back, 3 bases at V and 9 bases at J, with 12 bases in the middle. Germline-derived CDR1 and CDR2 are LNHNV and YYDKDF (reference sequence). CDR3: CATSSPGVRQYF. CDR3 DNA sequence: TGTGCCACCAGCAGTCCGGGGGTGCGGCAGTACTTC.

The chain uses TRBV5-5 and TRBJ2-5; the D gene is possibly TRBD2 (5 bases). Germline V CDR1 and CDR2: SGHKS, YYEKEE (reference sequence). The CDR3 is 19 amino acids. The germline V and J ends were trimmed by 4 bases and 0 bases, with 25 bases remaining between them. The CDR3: CASSMDFLPGMRYQETQYF. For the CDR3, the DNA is TGTGCCAGCAGCATGGACTTCTTGCCGGGGATGAGGTACCAAGAGACCCAGTACTTC.

CDR3 in amino acids: CASSLGAMAVIETQYF. The DNA of the CDR3 is TGTGCCAGCAGTTTAGGTGCGATGGCAGTGATTGAGACCCAGTACTTC. V usage is TRBV28 and J usage is TRBJ2-5; D gene uncertain. The V gene lost 2 bases and the J gene lost 5 bases, with 18 bases spanning the gap. This CDR3 is 16 amino acids long. Germline lookup yields CDR1 MDHEN and CDR2 SYDVKM.

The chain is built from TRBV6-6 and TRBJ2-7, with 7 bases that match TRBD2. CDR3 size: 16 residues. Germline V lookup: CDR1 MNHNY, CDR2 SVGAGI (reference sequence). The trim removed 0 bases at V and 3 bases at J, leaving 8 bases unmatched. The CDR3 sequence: CASSYSRTSGGYEQYF. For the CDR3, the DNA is TGTGCCAGCAGTTACTCGCGGACTAGTGGGGGCTACGAGCAGTACTTC.

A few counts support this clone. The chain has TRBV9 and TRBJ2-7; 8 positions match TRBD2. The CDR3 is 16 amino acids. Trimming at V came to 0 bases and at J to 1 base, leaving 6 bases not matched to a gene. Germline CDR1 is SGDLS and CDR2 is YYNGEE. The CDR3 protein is CASSVASSGQSYEQYF. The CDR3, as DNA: TGTGCCAGCAGCGTAGCTTCTAGCGGGCAATCCTACGAGCAGTACTTC.

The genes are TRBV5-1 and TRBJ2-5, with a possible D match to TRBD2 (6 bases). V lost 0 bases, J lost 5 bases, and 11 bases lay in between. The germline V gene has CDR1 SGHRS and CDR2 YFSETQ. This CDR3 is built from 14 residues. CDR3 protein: CASSLAGGRETQYF. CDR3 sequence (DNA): TGCGCCAGCAGCTTGGCCGGGGGTCGGGAGACCCAGTACTTC.

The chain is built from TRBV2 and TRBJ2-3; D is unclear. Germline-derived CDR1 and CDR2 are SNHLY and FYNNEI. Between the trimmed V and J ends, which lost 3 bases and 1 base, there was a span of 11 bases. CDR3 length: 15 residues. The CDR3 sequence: CASSDSFSRTDTQYF. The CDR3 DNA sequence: TGTGCCAGCAGTGATAGCTTCTCACGCACAGATACGCAGTATTTT.

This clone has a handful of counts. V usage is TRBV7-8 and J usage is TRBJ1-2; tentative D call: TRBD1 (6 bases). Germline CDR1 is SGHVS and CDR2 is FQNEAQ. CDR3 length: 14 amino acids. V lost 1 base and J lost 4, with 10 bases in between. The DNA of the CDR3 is TGTGCCAGCAGCTTAGGCCAGGGGCTCTATGGCTACACCTTC. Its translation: CASSLGQGLYGYTF.

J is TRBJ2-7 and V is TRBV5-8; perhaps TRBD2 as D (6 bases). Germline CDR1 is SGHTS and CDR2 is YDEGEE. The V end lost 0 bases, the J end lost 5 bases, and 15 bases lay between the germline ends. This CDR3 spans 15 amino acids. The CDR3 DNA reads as TGTGCCAGCAGCTTGGCTAGCGCTGAGGTCCACGAGCAGTACTTC. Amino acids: CASSLASAEVHEQYF.

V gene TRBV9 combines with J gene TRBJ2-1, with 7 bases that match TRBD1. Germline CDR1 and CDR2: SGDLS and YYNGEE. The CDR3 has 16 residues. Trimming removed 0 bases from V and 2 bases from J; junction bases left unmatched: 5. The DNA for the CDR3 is TGTGCCAGCAGCGTAGGGCAACAGGGGCCCTACAATGAGCAGTTCTTC. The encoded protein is CASSVGQQGPYNEQFF.

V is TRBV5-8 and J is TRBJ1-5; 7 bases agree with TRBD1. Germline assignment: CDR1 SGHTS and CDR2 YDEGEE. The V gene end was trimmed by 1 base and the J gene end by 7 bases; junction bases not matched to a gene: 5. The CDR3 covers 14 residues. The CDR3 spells CASSLKGGRQPQHF. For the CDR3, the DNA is TGTGCCAGCAGCTTGAAAGGGGGCCGACAGCCCCAGCATTTT.

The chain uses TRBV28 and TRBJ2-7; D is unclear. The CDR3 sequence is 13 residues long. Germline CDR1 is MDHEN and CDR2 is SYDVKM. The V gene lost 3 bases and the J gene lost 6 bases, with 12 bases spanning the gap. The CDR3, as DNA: TGTGCCAGCAGTTTGTCGGTTCTCGGCGAGCAGTACTTC. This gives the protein CASSLSVLGEQYF.

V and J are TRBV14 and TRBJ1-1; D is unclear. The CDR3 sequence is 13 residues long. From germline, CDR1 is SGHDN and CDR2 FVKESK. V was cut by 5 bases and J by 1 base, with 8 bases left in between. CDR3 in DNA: TGTGCCAGCAGCGGGTTAAGGAACACTGAAGCTTTCTTT. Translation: CASSGLRNTEAFF.

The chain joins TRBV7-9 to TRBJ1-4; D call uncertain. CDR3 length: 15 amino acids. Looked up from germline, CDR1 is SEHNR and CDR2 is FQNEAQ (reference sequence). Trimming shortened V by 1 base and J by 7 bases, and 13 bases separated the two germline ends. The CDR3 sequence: CASSLVRGFVEKLFF. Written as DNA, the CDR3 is TGTGCCAGCAGCTTAGTTCGCGGGTTTGTTGAAAAACTGTTTTTT.

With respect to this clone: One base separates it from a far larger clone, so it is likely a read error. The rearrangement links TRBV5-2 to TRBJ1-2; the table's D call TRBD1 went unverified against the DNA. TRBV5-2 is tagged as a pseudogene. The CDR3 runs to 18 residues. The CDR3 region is CASSRLPGTGDTFYGYTF. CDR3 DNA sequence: TGTGCCAGCAGCCGACTGCCCGGGACAGGGGATACTTTTTATGGCTACACCTTC.

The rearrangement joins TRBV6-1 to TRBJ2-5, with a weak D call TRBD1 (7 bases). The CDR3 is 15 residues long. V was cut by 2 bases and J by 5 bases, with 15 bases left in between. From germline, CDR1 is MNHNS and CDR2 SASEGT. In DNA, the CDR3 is TGTGCCAGCAGTGAAAACAGGGGAGGAGGTGAGACCCAGTACTTC. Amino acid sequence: CASSENRGGGETQYF.

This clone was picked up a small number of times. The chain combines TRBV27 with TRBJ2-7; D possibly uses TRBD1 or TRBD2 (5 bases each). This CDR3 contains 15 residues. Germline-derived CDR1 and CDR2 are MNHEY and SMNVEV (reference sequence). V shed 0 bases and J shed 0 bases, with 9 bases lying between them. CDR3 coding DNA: TGTGCCAGCAGTTTATCGGGGACGGTCTCCTACGAGCAGTACTTC. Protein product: CASSLSGTVSYEQYF.

This chain's CDR3 is CASSYETGYEQYF. The CDR3 DNA is TGTGCCAGCAGTTACGAGACAGGGTACGAGCAGTACTTC. The chain employs TRBV6-5 and TRBJ2-7; 7 nucleotides match TRBD1. CDR3 length: 13 residues. Germline V gives CDR1 MNHEY, CDR2 SVGAGI. V lost 2 bases, J lost 4 bases, and 2 bases stayed unmatched.

The CDR3 loop is CASSFGDRVYTGELFF. CDR3 nucleotides: TGCGCCAGCAGCTTTGGGGACAGAGTATACACCGGGGAGCTGTTTTTT. The chain joins TRBV5-1 to TRBJ2-2; 7 positions match TRBD1. This CDR3 contains 16 residues. Looked up from germline, CDR1 is SGHRS and CDR2 is YFSETQ. J lost 3 bases, V lost 2 bases, and 7 bases had no gene match.

The DNA for the CDR3 is TGTGCCAGCAGCTTATTGGCTACTAGCGGAGCCTACAATGAGCAGTTCTTC. Translated, it gives CASSLLATSGAYNEQFF. V and J are TRBV11-2 and TRBJ2-1, with 8 bases identical to TRBD2. Germline V CDR1 and CDR2: SGHAT, FQNNGV. CDR3 length: 17 amino acids. V dropped 2 bases and J dropped 2; count of bases not matched to a gene: 8. Drawing the rest from reference TRBV11-2 and TRBJ2-1, the complete variable domain is EAGVAQSPRYKIIEKRQSVAFWCNPISGHATLYWYQQILGQGPKLLIQFQNNGVVDDSQLPKDRFSAERLKGVDSTLKIQPAKLEDSAVYLCASSLLATSGAYNEQFFGPGTRLTVL.

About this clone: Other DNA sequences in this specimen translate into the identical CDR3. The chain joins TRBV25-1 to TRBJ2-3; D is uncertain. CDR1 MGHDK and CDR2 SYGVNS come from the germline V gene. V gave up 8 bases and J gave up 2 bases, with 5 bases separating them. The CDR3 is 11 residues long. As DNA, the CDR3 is TGTGCCAGCTCCCACACAGATACGCAGTATTTT. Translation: CASSHTDTQYF.

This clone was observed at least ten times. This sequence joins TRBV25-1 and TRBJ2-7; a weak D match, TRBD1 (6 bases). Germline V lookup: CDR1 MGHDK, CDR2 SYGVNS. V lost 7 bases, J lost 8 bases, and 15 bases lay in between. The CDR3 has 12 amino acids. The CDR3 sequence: CASTREGDKQYF. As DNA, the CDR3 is TGTGCCAGCACCCGTGAGGGGGACAAGCAGTACTTC.

CDR3 protein: CASSLLGNAGMSYGYTF. The CDR3 DNA is TGTGCCAGCAGTTTATTAGGGAATGCAGGGATGAGCTATGGCTACACCTTC. This chain links TRBV28 with TRBJ1-2, with D perhaps TRBD1 (5 bases). The V gene lost 1 base and the J gene lost 4 bases, with 19 bases spanning the gap. In germline, CDR1 is MDHEN, CDR2 SYDVKM. The CDR3 is 17 amino acids.